Detailed here is one TCR beta chain. The antigen is not known. This record belongs to a study of cytomegalovirus exposure and HLA in healthy donors. Broader study findings: Most likely, a cluster of highly shared sequence variants arose as a sequencing artifact. The study dropped some indistinguishable V segments, TRBV6-2 and TRBV6-3 among them.

The PCR was carried out with 60 Vbeta primers and 13 Jbeta primers. Original handling: As a later analysis found, there were approximately 80 million unique TCR beta chains, of which 8.5 million to 13 million were shared. TCRdb's copy holds only in-frame clones and misses some; the assay was immunoSEQ multiplex PCR. That table furnishes V, J and clone size, whereas the DNA furnished D and trimming. The sample carries 100,000 to 150,000 clones, approximately 79% recorded once. This CDR3 is 15 amino acids long. Germline V gene lookup returns CDR1 MNHNY and CDR2 SVGAGI (reference sequence). The junction had 8 bases not matched to a gene; V was cut back by 4 bases and J by 4 bases.

The receptor was derived from a man in his thirties or forties in good health and CMV-seronegative. The V gene is TRBV6-6, the J gene TRBJ2-5, with 8 nucleotides matching TRBD2. Sequenced sample: PBMCs. This CDR3 reads CASSSPAGGRETQYF. CDR3 in DNA: TGTGCCAGCAGTTCCCCTGCGGGGGGCCGAGAGACCCAGTACTTC.